What follows are 3 T cell receptor beta chains derived from one specimen sequenced in a study of CD8+ T cells in alopecia areata. Reverse transcription of extracted RNA yielded cDNA, which provided the sequencing template. Some clones are missing from TCRdb's copy, which holds only in-frame ones; the method was immunoSEQ multiplex PCR. The sample records roughly 120,000 clones, about 60% being singletons. Stated treatment: oral pan-JAK inhibitor, 5-10 mg twice daily. Sample: CD8+ T cells sorted from blood, taken at week 24, from a patient treated with tofacitinib. These receptors all come from a human donor with alopecia areata.

This clone was recorded once. The genes are TRBV27 and TRBJ1-6; D not certain. This CDR3 spans 13 amino acids. Germline V CDR1 and CDR2: MNHEY, SMNVEV (reference sequence). V gave up 0 bases and J gave up 7 bases, with 4 bases separating them. CDR3 coding DNA: TGTGCCAGCAGTTTATCCCTAAATTCACCCCTCCACTTT. Amino acids: CASSLSLNSPLHF.

V is TRBV6-5 and J is TRBJ2-2, with D possibly being TRBD2 (6 bases). This CDR3 region has 14 residues. Trimming pared 2 bases from V and 5 bases from J, leaving 9 bases between. The germline V gene encodes CDR1 MNHEY and CDR2 SVGAGI. The CDR3 spells CASSYIGGTGELFF. As DNA, the CDR3 is TGTGCCAGCAGTTACATCGGGGGTACCGGGGAGCTGTTTTTT.

This clone was seen a few times. The CDR3: CASGLPGGQGTDTQYF. The CDR3 DNA reads as TGTGCTAGTGGTTTGCCCGGGGGACAGGGGACAGATACGCAGTATTTT. This sequence joins TRBV12-5 and TRBJ2-3; 10 bases line up with TRBD1. With V trimmed by 2 bases and J by 3 bases, 5 bases remained unmatched. CDR1 is LGHNT and CDR2 is FRNRAP in the germline V gene. The CDR3 sequence is 16 residues long.